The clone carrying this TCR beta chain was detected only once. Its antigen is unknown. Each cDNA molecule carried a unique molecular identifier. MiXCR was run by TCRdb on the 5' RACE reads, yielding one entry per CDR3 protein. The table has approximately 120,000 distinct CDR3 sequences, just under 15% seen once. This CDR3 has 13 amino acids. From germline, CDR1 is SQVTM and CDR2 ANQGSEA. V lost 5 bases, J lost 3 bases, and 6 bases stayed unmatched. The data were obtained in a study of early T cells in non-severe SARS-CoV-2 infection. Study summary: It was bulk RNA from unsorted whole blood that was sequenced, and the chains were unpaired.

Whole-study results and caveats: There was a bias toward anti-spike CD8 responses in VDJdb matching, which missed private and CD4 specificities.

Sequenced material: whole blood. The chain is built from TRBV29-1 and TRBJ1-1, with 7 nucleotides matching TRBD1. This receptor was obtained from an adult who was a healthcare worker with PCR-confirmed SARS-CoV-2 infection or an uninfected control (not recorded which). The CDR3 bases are TGCAGCGTTCAGGCAGGGGGGGACACTGAAGCTTTCTTT. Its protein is CSVQAGGDTEAFF. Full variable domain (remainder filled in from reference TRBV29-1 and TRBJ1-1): SAVISQKPSRDICQRGTSLTIQCQVDSQVTMMFWYRQQPGQSLTLIATANQGSEATYESGFVIDKFPISRPNLTFSTLTVSNMSPEDSSIYLCSVQAGGDTEAFFGQGTRLTVV.